The 19 T cell receptor beta chains in this list originate from one sample, sequenced in a study of blood T cell repertoires in COVID-19. Clones were sequenced by immunoSEQ multiplex PCR, and TCRdb holds only the in-frame ones, with some missing. The data hold 350,000 to 450,000 clones, with around 83% observed a single time. The sample taken for sequencing was PBMCs or T cells enriched from blood (not recorded which). All receptors come from a woman between 45 and 60 years old who had recovered from COVID-19.

The genes are TRBV7-2 and TRBJ2-1, with a weak D call TRBD1 (6 bases). Germline V gene data show CDR1 as SGHTA and CDR2 as FQGNSA. CDR3 length: 13 amino acids. V dropped 5 bases and J dropped 9 bases, with 14 bases sitting between them. This CDR3 reads CASSRGQGSEQFF. In DNA form, the CDR3 reads TGTGCCAGCAGCCGTGGGCAGGGGAGTGAGCAGTTCTTC.

With respect to this clone: Additional DNA sequences in this sample encode the identical CDR3. The chain recombines TRBV12-3 or TRBV12-4 with TRBJ1-1; TRBD1 aligns across 7 bases. The CDR3 totals 13 residues. V lost 8 bases, J lost 5 bases, and 8 bases stayed unmatched. CDR3 sequence reads: CASSLGRGTEAFF. The CDR3 bases are TGTGCCAGCTCCCTGGGCAGGGGGACTGAAGCTTTCTTT.

The chain links TRBV13 to TRBJ2-1, with D tentatively TRBD2 (6 bases). Germline V gives CDR1 PRHDT, CDR2 FYEKMQ (reference sequence). This CDR3 is built from 16 residues. The V and J ends lost 0 bases and 1 base respectively, with 10 bases between them. The CDR3 DNA reads TGTGCCAGCAGCTTAGGAGTCAGCGGGTCCTACAATGAGCAGTTCTTC. Its translation: CASSLGVSGSYNEQFF.

V gene TRBV19 combines with J gene TRBJ1-5; maybe TRBD1 (5 bases). The germline CDR1 and CDR2 sequences are LNHDA and SQIVND (reference sequence). Trimming removed 3 bases from V and 3 bases from J, with 12 bases in between. The CDR3 sequence is 15 residues long. CDR3 amino acids: CASSIWGENNQPQHF. Here the CDR3 DNA reads TGTGCCAGTAGTATCTGGGGGGAGAACAATCAGCCCCAGCATTTT.

The V and J genes are TRBV5-8 and TRBJ2-1, with D possibly being TRBD2 (5 bases). Germline V lookup: CDR1 SGHTS, CDR2 YDEGEE. V dropped 1 base and J dropped 0 bases, with 5 bases sitting between them. The CDR3 has 14 amino acids. CDR3 loop: CASSLRGSYNEQFF. Written as DNA, the CDR3 is TGTGCCAGCAGCTTGCGGGGCTCCTACAATGAGCAGTTCTTC. The variable domain in full, completed from reference TRBV5-8 and TRBJ2-1, reads EAGVTQSPTHLIKTRGQQATLRCSPISGHTSVYWYQQALGLGLQFLLWYDEGEERNRGNFPPRFSGRQFPNYSSELNVNALELEDSALYLCASSLRGSYNEQFFGPGTRLTVL.

This sequence joins TRBV4-1 and TRBJ1-2; D may be TRBD1 (5 bases). This CDR3 spans 17 amino acids. Trimming pared 0 bases from V and 8 bases from J, leaving 22 bases between. Germline CDR1 reads MGHRA; CDR2 reads YSYEKL. The CDR3 DNA follows: TGCGCCAGCAGCCAAGATCCGTTAGGACACCGCTCGAGCGGCTACACCTTC. This gives the protein CASSQDPLGHRSSGYTF.

CDR3 nucleotides: TGCGCCAGCAGCTTGACGGGACTGGACTACGTAAAGCAGTACTTC. This codes for CASSLTGLDYVKQYF. V is TRBV5-1 and J is TRBJ2-7; D possibly corresponds to TRBD2 (6 bases). The germline gives CDR1 SGHRS, CDR2 YFSETQ. Trimming shortened V by 1 base and J by 8 bases, and 19 bases separated the two germline ends. The CDR3 loop spans 15 amino acids.

This chain connects TRBV7-2 to TRBJ2-1, with 13 positions matching TRBD2. The CDR3 has 16 residues. V lost 1 base to trimming and J lost 7 bases; unmatched junction nucleotides: 4. From germline, CDR1 is SGHTA and CDR2 FQGNSA. Here the CDR3 DNA reads TGTGCCAGCAGCTTAGGGGGACTAGCGGGGAGGAATGAGCAGTTCTTC. Translating gives CASSLGGLAGRNEQFF. The variable domain in full, with the rest retrieved from reference TRBV7-2 and TRBJ2-1, is GAGVSQSPSNKVTEKGKDVELRCDPISGHTALYWYRQSLGQGLEFLIYFQGNSAPDKSGLPSDRFSAERTGGSVSTLTIQRTQQEDSAVYLCASSLGGLAGRNEQFFGPGTRLTVL.

This chain links TRBV7-9 with TRBJ1-1; 8 nucleotides match TRBD1. CDR1 SEHNR and CDR2 FQNEAQ come from the germline V gene (reference sequence). The CDR3 has 15 amino acids. J gave up 2 bases and V 5 bases, and 7 bases lay outside the gene matches. The CDR3, as DNA: TGTGCCAGCAGCCCGAGACAGGGGTCAAACACTGAAGCTTTCTTT. It yields the protein CASSPRQGSNTEAFF.

A single count supports this clone. This chain connects TRBV5-6 to TRBJ1-5; TRBD1 aligns across 10 bases. CDR3 size: 16 residues. Per the germline V gene, CDR1 is SGHDT and CDR2 is YYEEEE. Trimming at V came to 2 bases and at J to 7 bases, leaving 9 bases not matched to a gene. In DNA form, the CDR3 reads TGTGCCAGCAGCTTACGAGTGGGACAGGGGTCCCAGCCCCAGCATTTT. It yields the protein CASSLRVGQGSQPQHF.

The chain is built from TRBV19 and TRBJ2-7; 9 nucleotides agree with TRBD1. The CDR3 has 15 amino acids. The V and J ends lost 4 bases and 2 bases, in that order; junction bases with no gene match: 6. Germline V gene lookup returns CDR1 LNHDA and CDR2 SQIVND (reference sequence). CDR3 nucleotides: TGTGCCAGTAGTACCCCGGGACAGGGTACCTACGAGCAGTACTTC. It yields the protein CASSTPGQGTYEQYF.

The chain links TRBV4-2 to TRBJ1-2; TRBD1 is a possible D gene (6 bases). The germline CDR1 and CDR2 sequences are LGHNA and YNFKEQ. V was clipped by 0 bases and J by 3 bases, with 17 bases between them. CDR3 length: 17 residues. The CDR3 coding sequence is TGTGCCAGCAGCCAAGACTCGCCGGACAGCCCCTACTATGGCTACACCTTC. The encoded protein is CASSQDSPDSPYYGYTF.

The chain recombines TRBV4-1 with TRBJ2-2; a weak D match, TRBD2 (6 bases). In germline, CDR1 is MGHRA, CDR2 YSYEKL. Trimming removed 5 bases from V and 3 bases from J, with 16 bases in between. This CDR3 spans 16 amino acids. The CDR3 sequence: CASSERGYPDTGELFF. CDR3 nucleotide sequence: TGCGCCAGCAGCGAACGGGGGTATCCGGACACCGGGGAGCTGTTTTTT.

The V gene is TRBV11-3, the J gene TRBJ1-4; 8 nucleotides match TRBD1. The CDR3 has 17 amino acids. The germline CDR1 and CDR2 sequences are SGHNT and YENEEA. V gave up 4 bases and J gave up 7 bases; unmatched junction bases: 14. CDR3 residues: CASSSRTGPIQIEKLFF. The DNA for the CDR3 is TGTGCCAGCAGCTCCCGGACAGGGCCTATCCAAATTGAAAAACTGTTTTTT.

In nucleotides, the CDR3 is TGCAGCGTTGTGATTGGGCGGAACACCGGGGAGCTGTTTTTT. This gives the protein CSVVIGRNTGELFF. The chain has TRBV29-1 and TRBJ2-2; D ambiguous. This CDR3 contains 14 residues. Between the trimmed V and J ends, which lost 4 bases and 1 base, there was a span of 10 bases. Germline CDR1 is SQVTM and CDR2 is ANQGSEA.

The chain couples TRBV4-3 to TRBJ1-1; D is ambiguous. Trimming removed 1 base from V and 4 bases from J, with 13 bases in between. The CDR3 totals 15 residues. Germline CDR1 reads LGHNA; CDR2 reads YSLEER. CDR3 loop: CASSQVQSLSTEAFF. Here the CDR3 DNA reads TGCGCCAGCAGCCAAGTCCAGTCGCTTTCCACTGAAGCTTTCTTT.

There are many counts of this clone. This sequence joins TRBV10-3 and TRBJ1-2; D unclear. The V gene's germline CDR1 is ENHRY and CDR2 SYGVKD. The CDR3 contains 14 residues. The CDR3 DNA reads as TGTGTCACAAATGAAAGGCCCCGGGGCTATGGCTACACCTTC. Protein product: CVTNERPRGYGYTF.

The chain employs TRBV13 and TRBJ2-7, with a possible D match to TRBD1 (6 bases). The germline CDR1 and CDR2 sequences are PRHDT and FYEKMQ (reference sequence). Trimming took 6 bases from V and 2 from J, leaving 17 bases between them. The CDR3 totals 15 residues. CDR3 in amino acids: CASSPNPGQTYEQYF. For the CDR3, the DNA is TGTGCCAGCAGTCCAAACCCCGGACAGACCTACGAGCAGTACTTC.

This sequence joins TRBV6-6 and TRBJ1-1, with TRBD1 identical over 7 bases. The V gene's germline CDR1 is MNHNY and CDR2 SVGAGI (reference sequence). This CDR3 is built from 14 residues. Trimming took 7 bases from V and 10 from J; bases not matched to a gene: 15. As DNA, the CDR3 is TGTGCCAGCACTGAGGGGACAGTCGATGGGGGAGCTTTCTTT. Translating gives CASTEGTVDGGAFF.